This entry is about one TCR beta chain. It has no known antigen specificity. Sequenced donors were patients with carbamazepine-induced Stevens-Johnson syndrome or toxic epidermal necrolysis (CBZ-SJS/TEN). The peripheral blood repertoires were taken from CBZ-SJS/TEN patients of two origins, four or five Han Chinese and six European. To search for drug-specific clonotypes, the T cell receptor repertoires of patients with drug-induced severe cutaneous adverse reactions were profiled by next-generation sequencing. The RNA was isolated from either blister cells of skin lesions or peripheral blood mononuclear cells. For both bulk and single-cell sequencing, libraries were prepared with the iRepertoire multiplex PCR system using TCR subtype-specific primers. Bulk TCR beta libraries were generated by multiplex PCR with primers targeting V, D and J gene regions. Roughly 95-500 ng of RNA per sample served as input for bulk TCR library preparation. Bulk TCR beta amplicons were sequenced on an Illumina MiSeq. The paper's data handling went like this. Sample misassignments and low-quality sequencing reads were filtered out during quality control steps. CDR3 was defined as the amino acids between the V-gene Y[YFLI]C motif and the J-segment [FW]GXGT motif. CDR3 clonotypes and TRBV and TRBJ gene assignments were based on the IMGT database. For each sample, TRBV expression was normalized against the mean for the same gene in PBMC from some 44 healthy donors. The reads were reprocessed in TCRdb, with one entry per CDR3 protein sequence and no accompanying DNA. The V and J calls and clone size are TCRdb's, not the authors'. This sample's table has entries for tens of thousands of distinct CDR3 sequences. The ten largest clonotypes hold 7.5% of the sample.

Inclusive of the bounding cysteine and phenylalanine, the CDR3 is 14 residues long. No DNA is given. The data belong to a study of T cells in severe cutaneous drug reactions (dated by TCRdb to the late 2010s). At the level of the whole study: Recruitment took place between the early 2010s and the late 2010s, drawing patients from Taiwan, Thailand and a European registry network. Only patients with a probable or definite SJS/TEN or DRESS diagnosis by RegiSCAR criteria were enrolled. The Naranjo algorithm and the ALDEN drug causality algorithm were used to assign the culprit drug. Patients in either the acute or the recovery stage provided biological samples, such as blister fluids/cells and PBMC. The study paired bulk TCR sequencing with single-cell sequencing, quantitative PCR validation, functional assays and transgenic mouse experiments. Libraries were prepared using iRepertoire multiplex PCR, and a comparison was cited by the authors in which similar capture of abundant clonotypes was shown across iRepertoire and 5' RACE methods with or without UMI. Study-level results and caveats: Although undetectable or scarce in tolerant-control and healthy-donor PBMC, a public TCRbeta CDR3 was found in all seven CBZ-SJS/TEN blister samples, at a mean of 13.57%. CBZ-SJS/TEN patients showed strongly increased TRBV12-4 usage, with averages of around 30% in blister cells and 4% to 5.5% in PBMC. Whether the public TCR generalizes to SJS/TEN caused by other drugs was noted by the authors as still needing further study.

The receptor chain draws on TRBV12-3 or TRBV12-4 and TRBJ2-7; TCRdb names TRBD1, which stays unverified in the absence of DNA. The receptor was derived from a human donor with toxic epidermal necrolysis, a severe cutaneous drug reaction. Material: PBMCs. CDR3 protein: CASRVQGSPYEQYF.